The 4 T cell receptor beta chains given below trace back to one sample, sequenced in a study of blood T cell repertoires in COVID-19. TCRdb's table, derived via immunoSEQ multiplex PCR, lists solely in-frame clones and lacks some. Counted here are some 180,000 clones, roughly 91% occurring once; the ten biggest clones make up approximately 5.6%. Sample: peripheral blood. All receptors derive from a man between 35 and 55 years old with active or convalescent COVID-19.

The genes are TRBV7-2 and TRBJ2-5; unclear D gene. From germline, CDR1 is SGHTA and CDR2 FQGNSA. V lost 1 base, J lost 4 bases, and 10 bases lay in between. The CDR3 consists of 14 residues. The CDR3 sequence is CASSLGGSAETQYF. The CDR3 bases are TGTGCCAGCAGCTTAGGTGGCAGCGCAGAGACCCAGTACTTC.

The rearrangement uses TRBV6-5 and TRBJ2-1; the D gene is possibly TRBD1 (5 bases). CDR3 length: 13 residues. V lost 6 bases to trimming and J lost 3 bases, with 9 bases between them. In germline, CDR1 is MNHEY, CDR2 SVGAGI. The CDR3: CASSFDSYNEQFF. For the CDR3, the DNA is TGTGCCAGCAGCTTCGACAGCTACAATGAGCAGTTCTTC.

This chain joins TRBV6-5 and TRBJ1-1; D perhaps matches TRBD1 (6 bases). Looked up from germline, CDR1 is MNHEY and CDR2 is SVGAGI. The CDR3 has 14 amino acids. Trimming cost V 7 bases and J 7 bases, with 19 bases left between them. CDR3 coding DNA: TGTGCCAGCATACGAAGCCCCACAGGGAATGAAGCTTTCTTT. Translation: CASIRSPTGNEAFF.

In nucleotides, the CDR3 is TGCGCCAGCAGCTTGGGGGTGGCGGGGGCCTACTACAATGAGCAGTTCTTC. Amino acids: CASSLGVAGAYYNEQFF. The genes are TRBV5-1 and TRBJ2-1, with a weak D call TRBD2 (7 bases). This CDR3 contains 17 residues. Germline lookup yields CDR1 SGHRS and CDR2 YFSETQ. Trimming took off 0 bases at V and 3 bases at J, with 16 bases between the two ends.